This T cell receptor beta chain was observed in a study of blood T cell repertoires in COVID-19. Germline V gives CDR1 ENHRY, CDR2 SYGVKD. V lost 4 bases and J lost 3; bases outside the gene matches: 17. The CDR3 has 19 residues. Profiling relied on immunoSEQ multiplex PCR, and the TCRdb table lists in-frame clones only, not all of them. The sample yields approximately 110,000 clones, roughly 80% seen once. This receptor was taken from a man aged 50 or older with acute or convalescent COVID-19. Source material: peripheral blood. The chain joins TRBV10-3 to TRBJ1-5; 8 bases agree with TRBD1. For the CDR3, the DNA is TGTGCCATCAGTGCCATTGATTTAGGACAGGGCATGGACAATCAGCCCCAGCATTTT. It specifies CAISAIDLGQGMDNQPQHF.